This TCR beta chain is drawn from a study of OX40 agonist ivuxolimab in advanced cancers. About the study as a whole: The costimulatory receptor OX40 (CD134) was targeted by ivuxolimab, a fully human IgG2 agonistic monoclonal antibody. Intravenous ivuxolimab was administered to patients every 2 weeks at six dose levels: 0.01, 0.1, 0.3, 1.5, 3 and 10 mg/kg. Of the approximately 54 patients in dose escalation, some 19 had hepatocellular carcinoma, about 15 had melanoma, 9 had renal cell carcinoma and 9 had head and neck cancer. In the dose-escalation cohort, 65% to 90% of patients were male, and the mean age was approximately 64 years, with a range of roughly 23 to 85. Prior anti-PD-1, anti-PD-L1 or anti-CTLA-4 therapy was permitted, and approximately 40% of dose-escalation patients had received checkpoint inhibitors. Partial responses occurred in three dose-escalation patients: two with cutaneous melanoma and one with hepatocellular carcinoma. Peripheral TCRbeta sequencing was intended to test whether TCR sequence diversity was altered and clonal T-cell expansion was caused by ivuxolimab. The monotherapy dose-escalation portion (N of about 52 patients) of the phase I ivuxolimab trial is reported in the paper.

The CDR1 and CDR2 encoded by the germline V gene (reference sequence) are LNHDA and SQIVND. The CDR3 spans 14 residues, from the cysteine through the phenylalanine. Only the CDR3 portion is preserved as DNA: 42 bases, with reading frame beginning at the first base. V drops 5 bases and J drops 6 bases, leaving 14 bases in between. Broad study findings and their caveats: Low levels of normalized T-cell clonal expansion were also seen in some nonresponding patients. After ivuxolimab, more expanded clones were found on average in CD8+ T cells than in CD4+ T cells. At doses from 0.1 to 3.0 mg/kg, clonal expansion was seen in both CD4+ and CD8+ blood T cells between baseline and week 6. In the 0.1-3.0 mg/kg groups, partial responders had among the lowest normalized peripheral clonal expansion, particularly in CD8+ T cells. The antigen specificity of the clonally expanded peripheral T cells was not determined.

To sequence the TCRbeta CDR3 region, genomic DNA was isolated from the sorted cells. The immunoSEQ Assay was used for sequencing of TCRbeta CDR3 regions. TCRdb mirrors the immuneACCESS table, restricted to in-frame sequences. Some clones are absent from its copies; in checked studies, under half trace to an unresolved V gene, and the reason for the others is unknown. This sample has around 50,000 clones in its table, and more than 85% of those were observed once. The ten largest clones represent around a third of the sample. Points on this clone: Which antigen it targets is not known. Per-base quality was not reported, and no clone a single base away is much larger than it.

Patients with a history of autoimmune disease or receiving systemic immunosuppression were excluded from the trial. In every dose cohort, peripheral blood was drawn for TCR sequencing at baseline, cycle 4 day 1, and cycle 7 day 1. Samples were obtained from an open-label, multicenter, first-in-human phase I dose-escalation trial of ivuxolimab. Adults with locally advanced or metastatic melanoma, renal cell carcinoma, hepatocellular carcinoma or head and neck squamous cell carcinoma were enrolled in the trial. Before TCR sequencing, CD4+ T cells and CD8+ T cells were sorted from peripheral blood as separate populations.

The rearrangement combines TRBV19 with TRBJ2-1; TRBD2 is perhaps the D gene, given 5 matching bases. The clonotype was recovered from an adult with an advanced solid tumor such as melanoma, head and neck, liver or kidney cancer. The sample consisted of CD4+ or CD8+ T cells sorted from blood, taken in a trial of the OX40 agonist ivuxolimab. Here is the DNA: TGTGCCAGTAGTGTGGCGGGCGCCACCAATGAGCAGTTCTTC. It specifies CASSVAGATNEQFF.